These T cell receptor beta chains were read from a single sample in a study of control samples from healthy donors and cancer patients. Some clones are missing from TCRdb's copy, which holds only in-frame ones; the method was immunoSEQ multiplex PCR. The table shows about 51,000 clones, with 88% occurring only once. The sequenced material came from PBMCs. The receptors were gathered from a man in his forties or fifties with head and neck cancer. Each CDR3 is given with its conserved first and last residue. The D gene is left open where the match is weak. The size of a clone is reported for some rows only, either as once, few or many, or as a class for expanded clones.

>NA|NA|TRBV19|TRBJ2-2
TGTGCCAGTAGTATAGGACTAATGTACACCGGGGAGCTGTTTTTT
CASSIGLMYTGELFF
>once|TRBD2|TRBV5-6|TRBJ2-1
TGTGCCGGCGGCGGTAAAGGAGCGGGAGGGAATGAGCAGTTCTTC
CAGGGKGAGGNEQFF
>NA|NA|TRBV27|TRBJ2-6
TGTGCCAGCAGTACTTACAGCTCTGGGGCCAACGTCCTGACTTTC
CASSTYSSGANVLTF
>NA|TRBD2|TRBV5-1|TRBJ2-7
TGCGCCAGCAGCTTGGTAGGACTAGCGGGGGGCCGAGGTGCGCAGTACTTC
CASSLVGLAGGRGAQYF
>NA|TRBD2|TRBV7-8|TRBJ2-5
TGTGCCAGCAGCTTACTAGCGGCGCAAGAGACCCAGTACTTC
CASSLLAAQETQYF
>NA|NA|TRBV7-2|TRBJ1-2
TGTGCCAGCAGCCCGGGCCGGAGGTGGGGCTACACCTTC
CASSPGRRWGYTF
>few|NA|TRBV18|TRBJ2-5
TGTGCCAGCTCACCACCAAGTGTCGAGACCCAGTACTTC
CASSPPSVETQYF
>once|NA|TRBV13|TRBJ2-7
TGTGCCAGCAGCGTTACAGGGGGGGCCGCCTACGAGCAGTACTTC
CASSVTGGAAYEQYF
>NA|TRBD1|TRBV5-6|TRBJ1-2
TGTGCCAGCAGCTTGGAGGGGGCGTATGGCTACACCTTC
CASSLEGAYGYTF
>few|TRBD2|TRBV11-2|TRBJ2-5
TGTGCCAGCAGCTCGGGGGGAGAGATACAAGAGACCCAGTACTTC
CASSSGGEIQETQYF
>NA|NA|TRBV23-1|TRBJ2-5
TGCGCCAGCAGTCAGTCGATAGGTGAGACCCAGTACTTC
CASSQSIGETQYF
>NA|NA|TRBV5-6|TRBJ2-1
TGTGCCAGCAGCTTTGTGGACAGCTCCTACAATGAGCAGTTCTTC
CASSFVDSSYNEQFF
>NA|TRBD2|TRBV19|TRBJ2-1
TGTGCCAGTAGTACGGGGACTAGCAAGCAGTTCTTC
CASSTGTSKQFF
>NA|NA|TRBV1|TRBJ1-5
TGCACCAGCACCAGGACAGGGCTTCCCAATCAGCCCCAGCATTTT
CTSTRTGLPNQPQHF
>NA|NA|TRBV7-2|TRBJ2-7
TGTGCCAGCGCCCGGGCGGGCGATTATCTCTACGAGCAGTACTTC
CASARAGDYLYEQYF
>NA|NA|TRBV12-2|TRBJ1-5
TGTGCAAGTCGCTCAACCAATGGGGCAGGAAGTAATCAGCCCCAGCATTTT
CASRSTNGAGSNQPQHF
>NA|NA|TRBV4-1|TRBJ1-4
TGCGCCAGCAGCCAAGTATATGAAAAACTGTTTTTT
CASSQVYEKLFF
>NA|NA|TRBV3-1/TRBV3-2|TRBJ2-5
TGTGCCAGCAGCCAAGATTTGAGGGAGGTGGAGACCCAGTACTTC
CASSQDLREVETQYF
>NA|TRBD2|TRBV14|TRBJ2-3
TGTGCCAGCAACCGGGGGGGCGGGGATACGCAGTATTTT
CASNRGGGDTQYF
>few|NA|TRBV6-5|TRBJ1-2
TGTGCCAGCAGCCTCAAGGGCAATGGCTACACCTTC
CASSLKGNGYTF
>NA|NA|TRBV2|TRBJ2-1
TGTGCCAGCAGTGATCCAGGGTTCAATGAGCAGTTCTTC
CASSDPGFNEQFF
>NA|NA|TRBV16|TRBJ2-7
TGTGCCAGCAGGCAGGGGACCAACGAGCAGTACTTC
CASRQGTNEQYF
>NA|NA|TRBV19|TRBJ1-6
TGTGCCAGTAGTTCTGGGCAGGGAGCATCACCCCTCCACTTT
CASSSGQGASPLHF
>NA|TRBD2|TRBV19|TRBJ2-2
TGTGCCAGTAGTACCACTAGCGGGGGGGCCCCGTGGTGGGGCACCGGGGAGCTGTTTTTT
CASSTTSGGAPWWGTGELFF
>NA|NA|TRBV18|TRBJ2-3
TGTGCCAGCTCACCACCGATTGGCGGGTTGGCAGATACGCAGTATTTT
CASSPPIGGLADTQYF
>few|NA|TRBV5-6|TRBJ1-2
TGTGCCAGCAGCTTGGAGTCAGGGCACTATGGCTACACCTTC
CASSLESGHYGYTF
>NA|NA|TRBV5-8|TRBJ1-2
TGTGCCAGCAGCGAGACAGACCCAGACTATGGCTACACCTTC
CASSETDPDYGYTF
>NA|NA|TRBV28|TRBJ2-2
TGTGCCAGCAGCCGGCGGGGAAAAGGGCCCGGGGAGCTGTTTTTT
CASSRRGKGPGELFF
>NA|NA|TRBV29-1|TRBJ1-2
TGCAGCGTTGTCCTCCCTAACTATGGCTACACCTTC
CSVVLPNYGYTF
>NA|NA|TRBV10-2|TRBJ2-2
TGCGCCAGCAGTGAGATGGGTATGCGGCTGCTGAACACCGGGGAGCTGTTTTTT
CASSEMGMRLLNTGELFF
>NA|NA|TRBV2|TRBJ1-6
TGTGCCAGCACTTTCCTTGGGTCACCCCTCCACTTT
CASTFLGSPLHF
>NA|TRBD1|TRBV19|TRBJ1-2
TGTGCCAGTCGAACTATGGGGACAGGGACTCCGGGCTACACCTTC
CASRTMGTGTPGYTF
>few|NA|TRBV6-1|TRBJ2-1
TGTGCCAGCAGTGAATGGGGTAGGGTTTACAATGAGCAGTTCTTC
CASSEWGRVYNEQFF
>NA|NA|TRBV6-1|TRBJ1-2
TGTGCCAGCAGTGAGACGTCAGGAATGTACTATGGCTACACCTTC
CASSETSGMYYGYTF
>NA|NA|TRBV7-3|TRBJ2-1
TGTGCCAGCAGCTTCTCGGGCGGACTCAATGAGCAGTTCTTC
CASSFSGGLNEQFF
>NA|NA|TRBV14|TRBJ2-7
TGTGCCAGCAGCCAAGCTTGGGGTACGGGGCAGTACTTC
CASSQAWGTGQYF
>few|NA|TRBV11-2|TRBJ2-2
TGTGCCAGCAGCTTACGGGCGGGACACGGGGAGCTGTTTTTT
CASSLRAGHGELFF
>NA|TRBD1|TRBV29-1|TRBJ1-1
TGCAGCGGATCAGGGGGCTCGAACACTGAAGCTTTCTTT
CSGSGGSNTEAFF
>NA|NA|TRBV7-9|TRBJ1-1
TGTGCCAGCAGATCCTTCTCGGAGGGGGGTGGGAACACTGAAGCTTTCTTT
CASRSFSEGGGNTEAFF
>NA|TRBD1|TRBV28|TRBJ1-2
TGTGCCAGCAGCGGACAGGGGTCGAACTATGGCTACACCTTC
CASSGQGSNYGYTF
>NA|TRBD1|TRBV4-1|TRBJ1-2
TGCGCCAGCAGCCAAGTTGACAGGGAAATAGGTGGCTACACCTTC
CASSQVDREIGGYTF
>NA|NA|TRBV5-6|TRBJ1-2
TGTGCCAGCAGCCCAGGGACACCTTTCTATGGCTACACCTTC
CASSPGTPFYGYTF
>NA|NA|TRBV10-3|TRBJ1-1
TGTGCCATCAGCCCTCAGGGAGCGGGCACTGAAGCTTTCTTT
CAISPQGAGTEAFF
>NA|TRBD1|TRBV4-1|TRBJ1-6
TGCGCCAGCAGCCCCAAACCGGGACAGAATAATTCACCCCTCCACTTT
CASSPKPGQNNSPLHF
>NA|NA|TRBV9|TRBJ1-6
TGTGCCAGCAGCGTAGAAAGTGACACACCCCTCCACTTT
CASSVESDTPLHF
>NA|NA|TRBV6-2/TRBV6-3|TRBJ2-7
TGTGCCAGCACCCCAGACAAGGCCTACGAGCAGTACTTC
CASTPDKAYEQYF
>NA|NA|TRBV7-8|TRBJ1-2
TGTGCCAGCAGCTTAGTGGCAGGGGCCAGGGGCTACACCTTC
CASSLVAGARGYTF
>NA|NA|TRBV11-3|TRBJ2-1
TGTGCCAGCAGCTTTGGAAATGAGCAGTTCTTC
CASSFGNEQFF
>NA|NA|TRBV5-5|TRBJ2-3
TGTGCCAGCAGCTTGGATGGGCAGTACACAGATACGCAGTATTTT
CASSLDGQYTDTQYF